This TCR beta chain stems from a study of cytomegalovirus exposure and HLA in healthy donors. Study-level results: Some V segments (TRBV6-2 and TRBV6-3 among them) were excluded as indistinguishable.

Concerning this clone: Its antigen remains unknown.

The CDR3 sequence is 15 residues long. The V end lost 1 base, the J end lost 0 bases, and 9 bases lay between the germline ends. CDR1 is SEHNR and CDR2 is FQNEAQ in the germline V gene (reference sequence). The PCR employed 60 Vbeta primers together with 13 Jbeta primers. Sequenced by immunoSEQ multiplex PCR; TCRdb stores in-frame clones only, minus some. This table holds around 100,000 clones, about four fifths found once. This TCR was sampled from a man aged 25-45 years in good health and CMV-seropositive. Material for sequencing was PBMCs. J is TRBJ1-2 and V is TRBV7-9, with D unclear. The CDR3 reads CASSLEIVSNYGYTF. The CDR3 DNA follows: TGTGCCAGCAGCTTAGAAATCGTCTCTAACTATGGCTACACCTTC. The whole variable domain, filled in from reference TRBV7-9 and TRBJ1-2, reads DTGVSQNPRHKITKRGQNVTFRCDPISEHNRLYWYRQTLGQGPEFLTYFQNEAQLEKSRLLSDRFSAERPKGSFSTLEIQRTEQGDSAMYLCASSLEIVSNYGYTFGSGTRLTVV.